This is a list of T cell receptor beta chains from one sample in a study of shared clonotypes between healthy human individuals. Some clones are missing from TCRdb's copy, which holds only in-frame ones; the method was immunoSEQ multiplex PCR. The sample lists 2 million to 3 million clones, 80% to 95% occurring once. Sequencing input: naive CD4+ T cells from PBMCs. The source is a man younger than 35 in good health. Some clones in this sample may be carry-over from other donors' samples. CDR3s include the opening cysteine and the closing phenylalanine or tryptophan.

V	J	CDR3
TRBV5-4	TRBJ1-2	CASSLAKGFAYGYTF
TRBV9	TRBJ2-3	CASSVGTGRSDTQYF
TRBV6-5	TRBJ2-7	CASSYAPGHPEDEQYF
TRBV9	TRBJ2-5	CASSVGYETQYF
TRBV18	TRBJ1-4	CASSPRAQRATNEKLFF
TRBV5-8	TRBJ1-5	CASSFGGGRSQPQHF
TRBV10-3	TRBJ2-3	CAIGFSEGGRADTQYF
TRBV27	TRBJ1-4	CASSLGGGELFF
TRBV5-1	TRBJ2-3	CASSQGTSGGRLRADTQYF
TRBV9	TRBJ2-7	CASSVREGQGSYEQYF
TRBV18	TRBJ2-7	CASSPNYEQYF
TRBV11-2	TRBJ1-5	CASSLTGGNQPQHF
TRBV11-2	TRBJ1-1	CASSPRREIRGGAFF
TRBV19	TRBJ2-6	CASSILNRGNSGANVLTF
TRBV5-4	TRBJ2-3	CASSPVLGLAEQDTQYF
TRBV6-1	TRBJ1-4	CASRDHKGSEKLFF
TRBV5-1	TRBJ2-1	CASSMDRGRLEQFF
TRBV11-3	TRBJ2-3	CASSSGRRIAAGPETDTQYF
TRBV5-6	TRBJ2-7	CASSLALDRIGFEQYF
TRBV7-9	TRBJ2-1	CASSFFSGRNEQFF
TRBV5-4	TRBJ2-7	CASSQSPSGSYEQYF
TRBV19	TRBJ2-3	CASKTANTDTQYF
TRBV7-2	TRBJ1-1	CASSFLSGVTEAFF
TRBV18	TRBJ1-3	CASSSFLPGQGFSGNTIYF
TRBV4-1	TRBJ2-7	CASRGGPRGEQYF
TRBV28	TRBJ2-5	CASSSGTAKETQYF
TRBV10-3	TRBJ2-7	CAINSGSYYEQYF
TRBV7-3	TRBJ1-2	CASSLQYGIGYTF
TRBV9	TRBJ2-1	CASSGESTEQFF
TRBV6-1	TRBJ2-7	CASSVWQGIDEQYF
TRBV5-4	TRBJ2-2	CASSLELVLAGGSGELFF
TRBV7-9	TRBJ2-1	CASSLDHTNEQFF
TRBV10-3	TRBJ1-1	CAISVAQGVRGNTEAFF
TRBV7-2	TRBJ2-5	CASSLGLAGAPTQYF
TRBV6-1	TRBJ2-1	CASSARLAALNNEQFF
TRBV28	TRBJ2-7	CASSTAAGTGSPYEQYF
TRBV5-1	TRBJ2-7	CASSLAIAYEQYF
TRBV9	TRBJ1-2	CASSAPRDGHYGYTF
TRBV11-2	TRBJ2-5	CASSLVLVQETQYF
TRBV5-1	TRBJ2-7	CASSLPAVASGNEQYF
TRBV7-9	TRBJ1-1	CASSLEPRQGTEAFF
TRBV14	TRBJ1-1	CASSYTREKAFF
TRBV5-1	TRBJ2-7	CASSPSTGYEQYF
TRBV7-2	TRBJ2-5	CASSLVQGETQYF
TRBV6-1	TRBJ1-2	CASRGTVYGYTF
TRBV5-1	TRBJ2-3	CASSPLAGGPNTQYF